The 16 T cell receptor beta chains below come from one sample, sequenced in a study of blood T cell repertoires in COVID-19. Profiled with immunoSEQ multiplex PCR; TCRdb holds only in-frame clones, not every one. The repertoire holds about 30,000 clones, with 90% to 95% as singletons. The sequenced sample consisted of peripheral blood. The source is a man in his 60s with active or convalescent COVID-19.

The gene calls are TRBV6-5 and TRBJ1-5; no clear D gene. Germline lookup yields CDR1 MNHEY and CDR2 SVGAGI. This CDR3 has 13 residues. Trimming shortened V by 4 bases and J by 7 bases, and 11 bases separated the two germline ends. In DNA form, the CDR3 reads TGTGCCAGCAGTTCAGAGGGTAAACAGCCCCAGCATTTT. This sequence encodes CASSSEGKQPQHF.

The chain links TRBV5-1 to TRBJ2-7; 9 bases line up with TRBD1. CDR1 SGHRS and CDR2 YFSETQ come from the germline V gene. This CDR3 region has 15 residues. With V trimmed by 2 bases and J by 3 bases, 6 bases remained unmatched. The CDR3 here is CASSFGTGPLYEQYF. In nucleotides, the CDR3 is TGCGCCAGCAGCTTCGGGACAGGGCCCCTCTACGAGCAGTACTTC.

The CDR3 here is CASSSGQGGLGYTF. CDR3 DNA: TGTGCCAGCAGCTCAGGACAGGGAGGTCTTGGCTACACCTTC. This sequence joins TRBV5-6 and TRBJ1-2; TRBD1 matches at 8 bases. This CDR3 contains 14 residues. Germline-derived CDR1 and CDR2 are SGHDT and YYEEEE. After removal of 3 bases from V and 7 bases from J, the junction contained 8 bases not matched to a gene.

The chain couples TRBV27 to TRBJ1-5; D remains unclear. The germline V gene encodes CDR1 MNHEY and CDR2 SMNVEV (reference sequence). CDR3 length equals 13 residues. V was cut by 4 bases and J by 0 bases, with 4 bases left in between. The CDR3 DNA is TGTGCCAGCAGTTCCTATAGCAATCAGCCCCAGCATTTT. Protein product: CASSSYSNQPQHF.

This rearrangement joins TRBV12-5 to TRBJ2-5; 7 nucleotides line up with TRBD1. Germline V lookup: CDR1 LGHNT, CDR2 FRNRAP. Losses at the gene ends were 2 bases for V and 2 bases for J; bases not matched to a gene: 2. The CDR3 is made up of 14 amino acids. CDR3 bases: TGTGCTAGTGGTTTGTCGGGACAGCAAGAGACCCAGTACTTC. This sequence encodes CASGLSGQQETQYF. The full variable domain, in which reference TRBV12-5 and TRBJ2-5 provide the parts outside the CDR3, is DARVTQTPRHKVTEMGQEVTMRCQPILGHNTVFWYRQTMMQGLELLAYFRNRAPLDDSGMPKDRFSAEMPDATLATLKIQPSEPRDSAVYFCASGLSGQQETQYFGPGTRLLVL.

CDR3 bases: TGTGCCAGTAGTATAACCAGATACGAGACCCAGTACTTC. Amino acids: CASSITRYETQYF. The rearrangement joins TRBV19 to TRBJ2-5; no clear D. The CDR3 has 13 residues. V shed 2 bases and J shed 5 bases, with 9 bases lying between them. The germline V gene has CDR1 LNHDA and CDR2 SQIVND (reference sequence). The full variable domain, its missing parts supplied by reference TRBV19 and TRBJ2-5, is DGGITQSPKYLFRKEGQNVTLSCEQNLNHDAMYWYRQDPGQGLRLIYYSQIVNDFQKGDIAEGYSVSREKKESFPLTVTSAQKNPTAFYLCASSITRYETQYFGPGTRLLVL.

J is TRBJ1-2 and V is TRBV6-5, with 9 bases fitting TRBD1. The length of the CDR3 is 14 residues. CDR1 and CDR2 from the germline V gene are MNHEY and SVGAGI. V lost 0 bases, J lost 7 bases, and 3 bases stayed unmatched. CDR3 in DNA: TGTGCCAGCAGTTACTCGAGGGACAGGGCTGGCTACACCTTC. This encodes CASSYSRDRAGYTF.

The chain carries TRBV6-5 and TRBJ2-5; 9 bases match TRBD2. The CDR3 covers 15 residues. V lost 6 bases, J lost 2 bases, and 7 bases stayed unmatched. Germline lookup yields CDR1 MNHEY and CDR2 SVGAGI. CDR3 sequence (DNA): TGTGCCAGCAGGCGGGGGGGTGGGCAGCAAGAGACCCAGTACTTC. Protein sequence: CASRRGGGQQETQYF.

The V call is TRBV7-9, the J call TRBJ1-2; TRBD1 aligns across 7 bases. The CDR3 totals 15 residues. The ends lost 5 bases at V and 0 bases at J; junction bases unmatched: 6. Germline V gives CDR1 SEHNR, CDR2 FQNEAQ (reference sequence). The CDR3, as DNA: TGTGCCAGCAGCCCCGGGACAGCCTCTAACTATGGCTACACCTTC. Translated: CASSPGTASNYGYTF.

The rearrangement links TRBV6-4 to TRBJ2-6, with D possibly matching TRBD1 (6 bases). V was cut by 1 base and J by 1 base, with 8 bases left in between. Per germline, CDR1 MRHNA and CDR2 SNTAGT. The CDR3 sequence is 16 residues long. The CDR3 loop reads CASSDWGTSGANVLTF. The CDR3 DNA follows: TGTGCCAGCAGTGACTGGGGGACATCTGGGGCCAACGTCCTGACTTTC.

The CDR3 sequence: CASSAGTGDGYEQYF. CDR3 sequence (DNA): TGTGCCAGCAGCGCCGGGACAGGGGACGGCTACGAGCAGTACTTC. V is TRBV9 and J is TRBJ2-7, with TRBD1 matching over 10 bases. Unmatched junction bases numbered 6, after V lost 3 bases and J lost 3 bases. The germline CDR1 and CDR2 sequences are SGDLS and YYNGEE. The CDR3 consists of 15 residues.

This chain connects TRBV6-6 to TRBJ1-1; 7 nucleotides line up with TRBD1. This CDR3 spans 12 amino acids. Trimming cost V 2 bases and J 8 bases; bases outside gene matches: 2. Germline V gene sequence: CDR1 MNHNY, CDR2 SVGAGI (reference sequence). The DNA of the CDR3 is TGTGCCAGCAGTTACGGACAGGTCGAAGCTTTCTTT. Protein sequence: CASSYGQVEAFF.

The chain employs TRBV6-1 and TRBJ2-7; D possibly corresponds to TRBD2 (6 bases). Germline loops: CDR1 MNHNS, CDR2 SASEGT. V dropped 4 bases and J dropped 0 bases, with 16 bases sitting between them. The CDR3 is made up of 16 amino acids. DNA of the CDR3: TGTGCCAGCAGTGTCGGGGGTTGGGGGGTCTCCTACGAGCAGTACTTC. It translates to CASSVGGWGVSYEQYF.

This chain joins TRBV5-4 and TRBJ2-1, with D perhaps matching TRBD2 (6 bases). The CDR3 runs to 16 residues. V lost 4 bases and J 0 bases, leaving 14 bases between the germline ends. Per the germline V gene, CDR1 is SGHNT and CDR2 is YYREEE (reference sequence). The CDR3 nucleotides read TGTGCCAGCAGCGCCGGGAGCGGGCGCTCCTACAATGAGCAGTTCTTC. Its translation is CASSAGSGRSYNEQFF.

The chain has TRBV10-2 and TRBJ2-7; weak D call: TRBD1 (5 bases). Trimming removed 6 bases at V and 0 bases at J, with 6 bases between. Germline CDR1 WSHSY, CDR2 SAAADI. This CDR3 region has 12 residues. In nucleotides, the CDR3 is TGCGCCAGCAGGGACAACTCCTACGAGCAGTACTTC. Encoded protein: CASRDNSYEQYF.

V and J are TRBV4-2 and TRBJ2-3; 9 bases fit TRBD2. V lost 2 bases and J lost 3; bases outside the gene matches: 9. The CDR3 loop spans 17 amino acids. Germline CDR1 reads LGHNA; CDR2 reads YNFKEQ. The chain's CDR3 is CASSQPELAGQTDTQYF. CDR3 sequence (DNA): TGTGCCAGCAGCCAACCCGAGCTAGCGGGGCAGACAGATACGCAGTATTTT.